These T cell receptor beta chains were read from a single sample in a study of post-analysis software for immune sequencing data. MiXCR, run by TCRdb on the PCR reads, gives a single entry per CDR3 protein. This sample has almost 700,000 distinct CDR3 sequences, with approximately 59% found just once. Source material: blood. The origin of the receptors is a girl aged 2 to 10 with multiple sclerosis. Both conserved end residues are part of each CDR3. The D gene is left open where the match is weak. The size entry is marked missing in some rows and otherwise reads once, few, many or a size class.

d_call,v_call,clone_size,j_call,cdr3_nt,cdr3_aa
NA,TRBV15,NA,TRBJ2-4,TGTGCCACCAGCAGAGATCGGAGTTTGGGGGGAAGTCCCAAAAACATTCAGTACTTC,CATSRDRSLGGSPKNIQYF
NA,TRBV20-1,few,TRBJ2-5,TGCAGTGCCGAAGACGTGGGGGAGACCCAGTACTTC,CSAEDVGETQYF
NA,TRBV4-2,NA,TRBJ2-1,TGTGCCAGCAGCTATCAGGGTCTTCGCTCCTACAATGAGCAGTTCTTC,CASSYQGLRSYNEQFF
TRBD2,TRBV4-1,NA,TRBJ2-3,TGCGCCAGCAGCCCCGCACTAGCGGGGGCCAACACAGATACGCAGTATTTT,CASSPALAGANTDTQYF
NA,TRBV5-1,NA,TRBJ2-1,TGCGCCAGCAGCGGAACCCTAGCCGGTGAGCAGTTCTTC,CASSGTLAGEQFF
TRBD2,TRBV7-2,NA,TRBJ2-5,TGTGCCAGCAGCTCATCGGGACTAGCGGGGACGCGAAACCCCCAAGAGACCCAGTACTTC,CASSSSGLAGTRNPQETQYF
NA,TRBV20-1,few,TRBJ2-7,TGCAGTGCTAGGTCCGTCCTTGGGTACGAGCAGTACTTC,CSARSVLGYEQYF
NA,TRBV20-1,NA,TRBJ1-4,TGCAGTGCTAGAGAGGCAGGGAGGGGAAAACTGTTTTTT,CSAREAGRGKLFF
NA,TRBV18,NA,TRBJ2-1,TGTGCCAGCTCAAATGGGACGTTACAGTTCTTC,CASSNGTLQFF
NA,TRBV29-1,once,TRBJ1-1,TGCAGCGTTGGCGTCAGTATGAACGCTGAAGCTTTCTTT,CSVGVSMNAEAFF
NA,TRBV7-9,NA,TRBJ1-1,TGTGCCAGCAGCTTAGATCAGGGTTCAGCTTTCTTT,CASSLDQGSAFF
NA,TRBV4-1,few,TRBJ1-6,TGCGCCAGCAGCCAAGATCGTTGGTGGAGCTCCTATAATTCACCCCTCCACTTT,CASSQDRWWSSYNSPLHF
NA,TRBV24-1,NA,TRBJ2-1,TGTGCCACCAGTGGGAGGGCAGGCGTTAACAATGAGCAGTTCTTC,CATSGRAGVNNEQFF
TRBD2,TRBV20-1,few,TRBJ2-3,TGCAGTGAAGGGGGACTAGCAACAGATACGCAGTATTTT,CSEGGLATDTQYF
NA,TRBV5-1,NA,TRBJ1-2,TGCGCCAGCAGCTTGGGCCCGAGGGATGGCTACACCTTC,CASSLGPRDGYTF
NA,TRBV29-1,once,TRBJ2-3,TGCAGCGTAAGCGGAAGACTCACAGATACGCAGTATTTT,CSVSGRLTDTQYF
NA,TRBV7-9,few,TRBJ2-5,TGTGCCAGCAGTTCCAGGTACCAAAAGACCCAGTACTTC,CASSSRYQKTQYF
NA,TRBV4-1,NA,TRBJ1-2,TGCGCCAGCAGCCAAGGTCTGGGAGCGAACTATGGCTACACCTTC,CASSQGLGANYGYTF
NA,TRBV14,NA,TRBJ2-1,TGTGCCAGCAGCCAAGAATCGGTGGGAGATGAGCAGTTCTTC,CASSQESVGDEQFF
NA,TRBV7-3,NA,TRBJ2-7,TGTGCCAGCCCCTCCGGGGGTAGCTCCTACGAGCAGTACTTC,CASPSGGSSYEQYF
NA,TRBV3-1,NA,TRBJ2-7,TGTGCCAGCAGCCAAGAAGGGTCCGCGTACGAGCAGTACTTC,CASSQEGSAYEQYF
NA,TRBV20-1,NA,TRBJ2-3,TGCAGTGCTACAATAGCGGAGAACACAGATACGCAGTATTTT,CSATIAENTDTQYF
TRBD2,TRBV7-3,few,TRBJ2-1,TGTGCCAGCAGCTCAGAGACTAGCACTGAGCAGTTCTTC,CASSSETSTEQFF
NA,TRBV14,NA,TRBJ1-2,TGTGCCAGCAGCCAAGGGCAGGGTAGCAGCGGCTACACCTTC,CASSQGQGSSGYTF
NA,TRBV12-3/TRBV12-4,few,TRBJ1-4,TGTGCCAGCAGTACCTACGAGGAAAAACTGTTTTTT,CASSTYEEKLFF
NA,TRBV12-3/TRBV12-4,NA,TRBJ1-2,TGTGCCAGCAGTTCTCCCTCCCCGTCTGATTATGGCTACACCTTC,CASSSPSPSDYGYTF
TRBD2,TRBV7-3,few,TRBJ2-3,TGTGCCAGCAGCTCGGGACTAGCGAACACAGATACGCAGTATTTT,CASSSGLANTDTQYF
TRBD1,TRBV7-2,NA,TRBJ1-5,TGTGCCAGCAGCTCCGGACAGGGAATTCAGCCCCAGCATTTT,CASSSGQGIQPQHF
NA,TRBV5-1,NA,TRBJ2-5,TGCGCCAGCAGCCGTCCAGGAGCCAACCAAGAGACCCGGTACTTC,CASSRPGANQETRYF
NA,TRBV7-3,NA,TRBJ2-1,TGTGCCAGCAGTTCTCCACAGGGCCAAGGGCACAATGAGCAGTTCTTC,CASSSPQGQGHNEQFF
NA,TRBV11-3,few,TRBJ2-1,TGTGCCAGCAGCTTAGAGCCCTGGAGCGGGGACATCAATGAGCAGTTCTTC,CASSLEPWSGDINEQFF
NA,TRBV18,few,TRBJ2-1,TGTGCCAGCTCACCTGGCCGGCCGGCTCAAGAGCAGTTCTTC,CASSPGRPAQEQFF
TRBD2,TRBV4-3,NA,TRBJ2-3,TGCGCCAGCAGCCCCTTAGGGGCGGGGGGCCCAGATACGCAGTATTTT,CASSPLGAGGPDTQYF
TRBD2,TRBV20-1,NA,TRBJ2-1,TGCAGTGCTGCCTCCGGGACTAGCGCCTACAATGAGCAGTTCTTC,CSAASGTSAYNEQFF
NA,TRBV12-3/TRBV12-4,NA,TRBJ1-2,TGTGCCAGCAGAAGGGGGTTGGACTATGGCTACACCTTC,CASRRGLDYGYTF
NA,TRBV27,NA,TRBJ1-2,TGTGCCAGCAGTTTATCGAGAAAGCTAAACAACTATGGCTACACCTTC,CASSLSRKLNNYGYTF
NA,TRBV3-1,NA,TRBJ2-5,TGTGCCAGCAGCCAAGGGGTCGGGCGAGAGACCCAGTACTTC,CASSQGVGRETQYF
TRBD1,TRBV18,few,TRBJ2-7,TGTGCCAGCTCACTGGGACAGGGAAAGGAGCAGTACTTC,CASSLGQGKEQYF
TRBD1,TRBV11-2,NA,TRBJ2-5,TGTGCCAGCAGCTGGTGGGACAGCCAAGAGACCCAGTACTTC,CASSWWDSQETQYF
NA,TRBV11-2,NA,TRBJ2-1,TGTGCCAGCAGCTTAGGCCGGGCCTGGGGATCCTACAATGAGCAGTTCTTC,CASSLGRAWGSYNEQFF
TRBD2,TRBV27,NA,TRBJ2-7,TGTGCCAGCAGCCGCACTAGCGGGAACGAGCAGTACTTC,CASSRTSGNEQYF
NA,TRBV20-1,NA,TRBJ1-4,TGCAGTGCTAGGGGGCGGCCAAACGATGAAAAACTGTTTTTT,CSARGRPNDEKLFF
NA,TRBV12-3/TRBV12-4,NA,TRBJ2-1,TGTGCCAGCAGGCCAGGGTTCTACAATGAGCAGTTCTTC,CASRPGFYNEQFF
NA,TRBV9,NA,TRBJ2-7,TGTGCCAGCACCGTGACAGCGAGCTCCTACGAGCAGTACTTC,CASTVTASSYEQYF
TRBD2,TRBV3-1,NA,TRBJ2-7,TGTGCCAGCAGTCGGACTAGCGGGAGTACCCACGAGCAGTACTTC,CASSRTSGSTHEQYF
NA,TRBV7-9,NA,TRBJ2-5,TGTGCCAGCAGCTTATCCGTTGTCTACGGAAAAGAGACCCAGTACTTC,CASSLSVVYGKETQYF